Detailed here is one T cell receptor beta chain. Its antigen remains unknown. This entry belongs to a study of chemoradiotherapy in HPV16-positive cancers. Overall study findings and caveats: HPV-specific T cells were functionally defined from only a couple of HPV16-positive patients. During treatment, candidate HPV-specific clones and E7-related motifs expanded in tumor.

The repertoire was sequenced with immunoSEQ multiplex PCR; TCRdb's copy has only in-frame clones and lacks some. The table has roughly 13,000 clones, roughly 69% seen once; the top ten hold less than 20%. CDR3 length: 12 residues. V shed 1 base and J shed 8 bases, with 6 bases lying between them. The germline V gene has CDR1 MNHNS and CDR2 SASEGT. V is TRBV6-1 and J is TRBJ2-1; D is ambiguous. The origin of this receptor is a human donor with HPV-associated anogenital cancer. Collection took place from a patient who underwent chemoradiotherapy. This chain's CDR3 is CASSEVGYEQFF. The CDR3 DNA sequence: TGTGCCAGCAGTGAAGTGGGGTATGAGCAGTTCTTC.